Listed here is a single T cell receptor (beta chain). Its antigen is still unknown. The source of the sample is a study of T cells after yellow fever vaccination. Trimming removed 6 bases from V and 4 bases from J; junction bases left unmatched: 8. The CDR3 sequence is 14 residues long. Germline V CDR1 and CDR2: MNHEY, SMNVEV (reference sequence). Study-level points and caveats: The bulk population could contribute abundant contaminating clonotypes to FACS-sorted repertoires.

TCRdb reprocessed the 5' RACE reads with MiXCR, giving one entry per CDR3 protein. The sample holds fewer than 350,000 distinct CDR3 sequences, roughly 4.3% seen once. This material consisted of PBMCs, taken 15 days after the yellow fever booster vaccination. This TCR was sampled from a man aged 18 to 30 who received the YFV17D yellow fever vaccine. The J gene is TRBJ1-2, the V gene TRBV27, with TRBD1 matching over 7 bases. CDR3 in amino acids: CASRSADRVYGYTF. The CDR3 DNA reads TGTGCCAGCAGATCCGCCGACAGGGTCTATGGCTACACCTTC.